These 4 T cell receptor beta chains came from one sample sequenced in a study of blood T cells in healthy people across ages. Next came a second PCR, run for about 6 to 12 cycles, which used a sample-barcoded 5' primer along with a J-beta primer mix. TCRdb independently ran MiXCR on the 5' RACE reads; one entry per CDR3 protein. Here the sample spans about 900,000 distinct CDR3 sequences, roughly 52% being singletons. Sequencing was carried out using blood. These receptor sequences come from a man younger than 40 in good health.

In this sample, this clonotype turned up once. The genes are TRBV3-1 and TRBJ2-3; the match to TRBD2 covers 9 bases. The ends lost 1 base at V and 2 bases at J; junction bases unmatched: 22. Germline loops: CDR1 LGHDT, CDR2 YNNKEL (reference sequence). The CDR3 covers 22 residues. In DNA, the CDR3 is TGTGCCAGCAGCCAAGTTTCGTGGGGTCTAGCGGGGATCGAACGATCCACAGATACGCAGTATTTT. The encoded protein is CASSQVSWGLAGIERSTDTQYF.

The sample holds one count of this clonotype. An end of the junction does not agree with germline; a read error may underlie this. J is TRBJ2-2 and V is TRBV6-5, with D unclear. From germline, CDR1 is MNHEY and CDR2 SVGAGI. The CDR3 extends over 17 amino acids. CDR3 coding DNA: TGTGCCAACAGTTACTATTACAAATCTCAGAGGACCGGGGAGCTGTTTTTT. It translates to CANSYYYKSQRTGELFF.

The chain recombines TRBV5-6 with TRBJ2-1, with a tentative D call TRBD2 (6 bases). Germline values: CDR1 SGHDT, CDR2 YYEEEE. The germline V and J ends were trimmed by 4 bases and 5 bases, with 10 bases remaining between them. This CDR3 has 13 amino acids. CDR3 sequence: CASSVTGDNEQFF. As DNA, the CDR3 is TGTGCCAGCAGCGTGACGGGAGACAATGAGCAGTTCTTC. The full variable domain, in which reference TRBV5-6 and TRBJ2-1 provide the parts outside the CDR3, is DAGVTQSPTHLIKTRGQQVTLRCSPKSGHDTVSWYQQALGQGPQFIFQYYEEEERQRGNFPDRFSGHQFPNYSSELNVNALLLGDSALYLCASSVTGDNEQFFGPGTRLTVL.

This clonotype was detected only a few times. The chain couples TRBV12-3 or TRBV12-4 to TRBJ1-2; D ambiguous. V was shortened by 6 bases and J by 7 bases, with 18 bases between the two germline ends. CDR3 length equals 14 residues. CDR3 nucleotide sequence: TGTGCCAGCAGCTCTAGGAGAGGGCACCCTGGCTACACCTTC. This gives the protein CASSSRRGHPGYTF.